This TCR beta chain was recorded in a study of glioma-infiltrating T cells after dendritic cell vaccination. CDR1 is LNHDA and CDR2 is SQIVND in the germline V gene (reference sequence). This CDR3 contains 16 residues. The ends lost 4 bases at V and 5 bases at J; junction bases unmatched: 10. This clone appeared a single time. The data were produced by immunoSEQ multiplex PCR, yet TCRdb's version contains in-frame clones alone and is incomplete. The sample has about 73,000 clones; over 70% are singletons. The V and J genes are TRBV19 and TRBJ2-2; TRBD1 agrees at 7 bases. Specimen: blood, collected before dendritic cell vaccination. The TCR originated in a human donor with glioblastoma. The CDR3 sequence is CASSSDPTGDTGELFF. CDR3 DNA: TGTGCCAGTAGTAGTGACCCCACAGGGGATACCGGGGAGCTGTTTTTT.